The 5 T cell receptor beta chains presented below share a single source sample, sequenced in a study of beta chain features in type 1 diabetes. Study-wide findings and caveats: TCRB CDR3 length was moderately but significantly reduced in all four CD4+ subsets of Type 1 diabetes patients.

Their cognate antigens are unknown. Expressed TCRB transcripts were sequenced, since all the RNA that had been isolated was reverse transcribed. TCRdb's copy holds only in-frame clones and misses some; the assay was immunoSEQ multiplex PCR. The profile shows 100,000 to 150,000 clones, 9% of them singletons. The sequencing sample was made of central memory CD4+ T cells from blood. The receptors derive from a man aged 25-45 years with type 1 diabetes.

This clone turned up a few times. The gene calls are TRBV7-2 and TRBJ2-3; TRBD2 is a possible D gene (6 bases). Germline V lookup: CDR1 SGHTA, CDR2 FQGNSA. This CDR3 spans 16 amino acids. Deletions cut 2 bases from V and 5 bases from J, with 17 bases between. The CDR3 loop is CASSLKFELAQDTQYF. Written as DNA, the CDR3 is TGTGCCAGCAGCTTAAAGTTTGAGCTAGCGCAAGATACGCAGTATTTT.

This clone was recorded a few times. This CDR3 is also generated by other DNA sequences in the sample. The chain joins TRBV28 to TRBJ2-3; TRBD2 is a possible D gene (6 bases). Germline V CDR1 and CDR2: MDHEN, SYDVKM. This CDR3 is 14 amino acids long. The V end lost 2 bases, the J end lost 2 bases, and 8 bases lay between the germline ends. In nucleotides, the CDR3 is TGTGCCAGCAGTTTAGCGGGGCCCACAGATACGCAGTATTTT. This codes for CASSLAGPTDTQYF.

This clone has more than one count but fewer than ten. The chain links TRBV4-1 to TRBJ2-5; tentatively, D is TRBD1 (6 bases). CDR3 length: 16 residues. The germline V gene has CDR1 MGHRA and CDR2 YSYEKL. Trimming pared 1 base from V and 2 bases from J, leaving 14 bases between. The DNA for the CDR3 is TGCGCCAGCAGCCAAGTAGGGGGAGCCTCGCAAGAGACCCAGTACTTC. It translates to CASSQVGGASQETQYF.

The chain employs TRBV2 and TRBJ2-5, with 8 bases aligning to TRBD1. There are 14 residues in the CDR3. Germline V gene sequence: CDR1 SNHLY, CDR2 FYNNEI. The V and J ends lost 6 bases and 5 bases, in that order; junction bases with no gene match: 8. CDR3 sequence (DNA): TGTGCCAGCAGCCGGGACAGGAGGGGGGAGACCCAGTACTTC. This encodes CASSRDRRGETQYF.

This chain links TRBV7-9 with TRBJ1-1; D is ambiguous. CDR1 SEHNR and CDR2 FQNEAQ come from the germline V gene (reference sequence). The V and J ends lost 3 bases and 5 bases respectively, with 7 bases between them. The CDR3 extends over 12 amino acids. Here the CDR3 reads CASSLQVTEAFF. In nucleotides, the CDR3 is TGTGCCAGCAGCTTGCAGGTAACTGAAGCTTTCTTT. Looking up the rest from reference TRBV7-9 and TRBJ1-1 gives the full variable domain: DTGVSQNPRHKITKRGQNVTFRCDPISEHNRLYWYRQTLGQGPEFLTYFQNEAQLEKSRLLSDRFSAERPKGSFSTLEIQRTEQGDSAMYLCASSLQVTEAFFGQGTRLTVV.